A selection of T cell receptor beta chains follows, all from one sample in a study of blood T cells in healthy people across ages. TCRdb processed the 5' RACE reads anew with MiXCR; each CDR3 protein has one entry. The sample includes roughly 560,000 distinct CDR3 sequences, around 24% seen only once; the top ten take 8.7%. The data also belong to a second study, concerning T cells of mothers and their children.

Sample: blood. Receptors originate from a boy under 18 in good health. The CDR3 runs from the conserved cysteine through the conserved F or W. The D gene is left open where the match is weak. Only some rows state a clone size, as once, few, many or a class for expanded clones.

CASSWDSEFGEAFF	TGTGCCAGCAGCTGGGACAGTGAATTTGGTGAAGCTTTCTTT	-	14	TRBV5-6	TRBD1	TRBJ1-1
CSVVGGPRDYGYTF	TGCAGCGTTGTCGGCGGACCCAGGGACTATGGCTACACCTTC	-	14	TRBV29-1	-	TRBJ1-2
CASSQATTLNEQFF	TGTGCCAGCAGCCAAGCGACTACCCTGAATGAGCAGTTCTTC	few	14	TRBV3-1	-	TRBJ2-1
CASSYLAGDNEQFF	TGTGCCAGCAGTTATCTAGCGGGAGACAATGAGCAGTTCTTC	few	14	TRBV6-2/TRBV6-3	TRBD2	TRBJ2-1
CASSLRQGGSQETQYF	TGTGCCAGCAGCTTGAGGCAAGGAGGGTCCCAAGAGACCCAGTACTTC	few	16	TRBV5-5	-	TRBJ2-5
CASSYRARREQFF	TGTGCCAGCAGCTACCGGGCCCGACGGGAGCAGTTCTTC	-	13	TRBV7-8	-	TRBJ2-1
CASSLLGLEAFF	TGTGCCAGCAGTTTACTGGGCCTTGAAGCTTTCTTT	few	12	TRBV12-3/TRBV12-4	-	TRBJ1-1
CASSPSLQGGGSPLHF	TGTGCCAGCTCACCAAGTCTTCAGGGTGGGGGGTCACCCCTCCACTTT	few	16	TRBV18	-	TRBJ1-6
CASSYRGWSRGANVLTF	TGTGCCAGCAGTTACCGAGGGTGGTCGCGAGGGGCCAACGTCCTGACTTTC	many	17	TRBV28	-	TRBJ2-6
CASSDREFGTDTQYF	TGTGCCAGCAGTGACAGGGAATTCGGTACAGATACGCAGTATTTT	many	15	TRBV12-3/TRBV12-4	TRBD1	TRBJ2-3
CASSQALAGGPSSSYNEQFF	TGTGCCAGCAGCCAAGCCCTAGCGGGAGGACCCTCGAGCTCCTACAATGAGCAGTTCTTC	-	20	TRBV4-2	TRBD2	TRBJ2-1
CASSWTVTGLTEQFF	TGTGCCAGCAGCTGGACAGTGACTGGGCTCACTGAGCAGTTCTTC	-	15	TRBV5-6	-	TRBJ2-1
CASSFGGSRADTQYF	TGTGCCAGCAGTTTCGGCGGGTCTCGGGCAGATACGCAGTATTTT	few	15	TRBV28	-	TRBJ2-3
CASSPGDRTSYGYTF	TGTGCCAGCAGTCCAGGGGACAGGACTTCCTATGGCTACACCTTC	-	15	TRBV28	TRBD1	TRBJ1-2
CASSATGRGSGRGTEAFF	TGTGCCAGCAGCGCCACCGGGCGGGGGTCTGGGCGAGGTACTGAAGCTTTCTTT	-	18	TRBV6-1	-	TRBJ1-1
CASSLGVAGGPTGELFF	TGTGCCAGCAGCCTCGGGGTAGCGGGGGGGCCCACCGGGGAGCTGTTTTTT	-	17	TRBV3-1	TRBD2	TRBJ2-2
CASSQDRSGTDYEQYF	TGCGCCAGCAGCCAAGATAGGAGTGGGACAGACTACGAGCAGTACTTC	many	16	TRBV4-3	TRBD1	TRBJ2-7
CASAVGGAPTEAFF	TGTGCCAGTGCTGTGGGTGGGGCCCCCACTGAAGCTTTCTTT	few	14	TRBV28	-	TRBJ1-1
CASSPTGGAQETQYF	TGTGCCAGCTCACCAACAGGCGGGGCCCAAGAGACCCAGTACTTC	-	15	TRBV18	-	TRBJ2-5
CASSLVQGVAETQYF	TGTGCCAGCAGCTTAGTTCAGGGGGTTGCGGAGACCCAGTACTTC	-	15	TRBV7-9	TRBD1	TRBJ2-5
CSANLWTSGIQETQYF	TGCAGTGCAAATCTCTGGACTAGCGGGATCCAAGAGACCCAGTACTTC	-	16	TRBV20-1	TRBD2	TRBJ2-5
CSARGDRGQDTQYF	TGCAGTGCTAGAGGGGACAGGGGGCAAGATACGCAGTATTTT	few	14	TRBV20-1	TRBD1	TRBJ2-3
CASSLSRGDEQYF	TGTGCCAGCAGCTTATCAAGGGGCGACGAGCAGTACTTC	-	13	TRBV11-2	-	TRBJ2-7
CASSKTGGNEKLFF	TGTGCCAGCAGCAAGACAGGGGGGAATGAAAAACTGTTTTTT	many	14	TRBV12-3/TRBV12-4	TRBD1	TRBJ1-4
CSARLGTGASNEKLFF	TGCAGTGCCAGACTCGGGACAGGGGCATCTAATGAAAAACTGTTTTTT	-	16	TRBV20-1	TRBD1	TRBJ1-4
CASSTGLADYEQYF	TGTGCCAGCAGTACGGGACTAGCGGACTACGAGCAGTACTTC	few	14	TRBV12-3/TRBV12-4	TRBD2	TRBJ2-7
CASSETGIGEQYF	TGTGCCAGCAGTGAAACAGGGATCGGCGAGCAGTACTTC	-	13	TRBV6-1	-	TRBJ2-7
CASSPLSDRANYGYTF	TGTGCCAGCAGTCCGCTTTCGGACAGGGCGAATTATGGCTACACCTTC	few	16	TRBV27	TRBD1	TRBJ1-2
CSARDHGTGELHEQFF	TGCAGTGCTAGAGATCATGGGACAGGCGAGCTTCATGAGCAGTTCTTC	-	16	TRBV20-1	TRBD1	TRBJ2-1
CASSSSGTGGTGPQHF	TGTGCCAGCAGTTCAAGCGGGACAGGGGGCACGGGGCCCCAGCATTTT	-	16	TRBV6-6	TRBD1	TRBJ1-5
CASSISGTSGTKQYF	TGTGCCAGTAGTATCTCCGGGACTAGCGGGACCAAGCAGTATTTT	few	15	TRBV28	TRBD2	TRBJ2-3
CASSDVLAGAVDTGELFF	TGTGCCAGCAGTGACGTACTAGCGGGAGCGGTCGACACCGGGGAGCTGTTTTTT	few	18	TRBV2	TRBD2	TRBJ2-2
CASSPRGYFAGELFF	TGTGCCAGCAGCCCCCGCGGGTATTTCGCCGGGGAGCTGTTTTTT	few	15	TRBV12-3/TRBV12-4	-	TRBJ2-2
CASSLSSDTDTQYF	TGCGCCAGCAGCTTGAGTAGCGACACAGATACGCAGTATTTT	-	14	TRBV5-1	-	TRBJ2-3
CASSDQDSSYEQYF	TGTGCCAGCAGCGATCAGGACAGTTCCTACGAGCAGTACTTC	-	14	TRBV7-6	-	TRBJ2-7
CASSWDGTGNEQFF	TGTGCCAGCAGCTGGGACGGGACAGGCAATGAGCAGTTCTTC	-	14	TRBV5-5	TRBD1	TRBJ2-1
CASSLGYPGVPDGYTF	TGTGCCAGCAGCCTCGGATACCCGGGAGTCCCCGATGGCTACACCTTC	-	16	TRBV7-2	-	TRBJ1-2
CASSLGVQGAFKETQYF	TGTGCCAGCAGTTTGGGCGTACAGGGGGCTTTTAAAGAGACCCAGTACTTC	many	17	TRBV28	TRBD1	TRBJ2-5
CASRHSNDYEQYF	TGTGCCAGCAGACACAGTAATGACTACGAGCAGTACTTC	-	13	TRBV6-1	-	TRBJ2-7
CASTGGEKLFF	TGTGCCAGCACCGGGGGGGAAAAACTGTTTTTT	-	11	TRBV7-2	-	TRBJ1-4
CASSPRGDPNEQFF	TGTGCCAGCAGCCCCCGGGGGGACCCTAATGAGCAGTTCTTC	few	14	TRBV9	TRBD2	TRBJ2-1
CASSLSFGPRSYNEQFF	TGTGCCAGCAGCTTGTCGTTCGGACCTCGCTCCTACAATGAGCAGTTCTTC	-	17	TRBV7-8	-	TRBJ2-1
CASSPLDRAGKTQYF	TGTGCCAGCAGCCCCCTGGACAGGGCCGGGAAGACCCAGTACTTC	-	15	TRBV7-8	TRBD1	TRBJ2-5
CASQGGGLWTEAFF	TGTGCCAGCCAAGGCGGGGGGCTCTGGACTGAAGCTTTCTTT	few	14	TRBV6-2/TRBV6-3	-	TRBJ1-1
CSAETGRGEETQYF	TGCAGTGCCGAGACAGGGAGGGGAGAAGAGACCCAGTACTTC	-	14	TRBV20-1	-	TRBJ2-5